This passage covers 23 T cell receptor beta chains from one sample sequenced in a study of beta chain features in type 1 diabetes. Expressed TCRB transcripts were sequenced, since all the RNA that had been isolated was reverse transcribed. Profiled with immunoSEQ multiplex PCR; TCRdb holds only in-frame clones, not every one. The profile shows 330,000 or so clones, 12% to 15% of them singletons. Sequenced input: central memory CD4+ T cells from blood. These receptors were taken from a young man in good health.

This clone was picked up many times. This sequence joins TRBV7-9 and TRBJ2-1, with D perhaps matching TRBD1 (6 bases). Trimming stripped 8 bases from V and 2 bases from J, with 13 bases between. The CDR3 is 14 amino acids. CDR1 is SEHNR, CDR2 FQNEAQ, per germline (reference sequence). The DNA for the CDR3 is TGTGCCAGCCAGGCACAGGGAACCTACAATGAGCAGTTCTTC. Residues: CASQAQGTYNEQFF. The full variable domain, in which reference TRBV7-9 and TRBJ2-1 provide the parts outside the CDR3, is DTGVSQNPRHKITKRGQNVTFRCDPISEHNRLYWYRQTLGQGPEFLTYFQNEAQLEKSRLLSDRFSAERPKGSFSTLEIQRTEQGDSAMYLCASQAQGTYNEQFFGPGTRLTVL.

Only a few counts were recorded for this clone. The genes are TRBV19 and TRBJ2-2; perhaps TRBD2 as D (6 bases). The V end lost 7 bases, the J end lost 1 base, and 10 bases lay between the germline ends. CDR3 length: 14 amino acids. Germline V gives CDR1 LNHDA, CDR2 SQIVND (reference sequence). Here the CDR3 DNA reads TGTGCCAGTAATTGGGGGGAGAACACCGGGGAGCTGTTTTTT. As protein: CASNWGENTGELFF.

This sequence joins TRBV6-9 and TRBJ2-4, with 7 bases identical to TRBD1. CDR3 size: 14 residues. V trimming: 1 base; J trimming: 3 bases; junction bases outside the gene matches: 0. Germline V lookup: CDR1 MNHGY, CDR2 SVAAGI. The CDR3 sequence: CASSYWDSKNIQYF. The CDR3, as DNA: TGTGCCAGCAGTTATTGGGACAGCAAAAACATTCAGTACTTC.

The chain recombines TRBV19 with TRBJ1-5; D is unresolved. The CDR3 runs to 13 residues. Trimming left V 8 bases short and J 2 bases short, with 10 bases between. The V gene's germline CDR1 is LNHDA and CDR2 SQIVND (reference sequence). The CDR3 region is CASADRRNQPQHF. DNA for the CDR3: TGTGCCAGTGCGGACCGACGCAATCAGCCCCAGCATTTT. Together with reference TRBV19 and TRBJ1-5, the CDR3 gives the full variable domain: DGGITQSPKYLFRKEGQNVTLSCEQNLNHDAMYWYRQDPGQGLRLIYYSQIVNDFQKGDIAEGYSVSREKKESFPLTVTSAQKNPTAFYLCASADRRNQPQHFGDGTRLSIL.

The chain combines TRBV6-1 with TRBJ2-5; 7 bases map to TRBD2. CDR1 and CDR2 (germline): MNHNS, SASEGT. The V and J ends lost 6 bases and 12 bases, in that order; junction bases with no gene match: 16. The CDR3 sequence is 14 residues long. For the CDR3, the DNA is TGTGCCAGCAGCAGTGGGGACTACGTGGTGCAGAAGTACTTC. Protein product: CASSSGDYVVQKYF.

This clone was seen a handful of times. The chain joins TRBV14 to TRBJ1-3, with D hard to call. The V end lost 4 bases, the J end lost 3 bases, and 10 bases lay between the germline ends. Germline CDR1 and CDR2: SGHDN and FVKESK. CDR3 length: 14 amino acids. CDR3 DNA sequence: TGTGCCAGCAGCCCTAGGCTGCTTGGAAACACCATATATTTT. Encoded protein: CASSPRLLGNTIYF.

This clone has only a few counts. The V gene is TRBV5-6, the J gene TRBJ2-7, with D possibly being TRBD1 or TRBD2 (7 bases each). V lost 4 bases to trimming and J lost 6 bases, with 14 bases between them. Germline V CDR1 and CDR2: SGHDT, YYEEEE. The CDR3 spans 13 residues. The CDR3 nucleotides read TGTGCCAGCAGCCCTGGGAGGGGGCTCGAGCAGTACTTC. Protein: CASSPGRGLEQYF.

V and J are TRBV2 and TRBJ1-6; D is perhaps TRBD1 (6 bases). The CDR3 sequence is 16 residues long. Trimming pared 3 bases from V and 1 base from J, leaving 10 bases between. CDR1 is SNHLY, CDR2 FYNNEI, per germline. CDR3 sequence: CASSDLTGSYNSPLHF. For the CDR3, the DNA is TGTGCCAGCAGTGATTTAACAGGGTCCTATAATTCACCCCTCCACTTT.

Remarks on this clone: A read error may account for a junction end that differs from germline. The chain links TRBV15 to TRBJ1-5; 11 bases match TRBD1. This CDR3 has 15 residues. Germline V gene data show CDR1 as LNHNV and CDR2 as YYDKDF (reference sequence). The chain's CDR3 is CATSSRTGGNRPQHF. The CDR3 nucleotides are TGTGCCACCAGCTCCCGGACAGGGGGCAATCGGCCCCAGCATTTT.

A few counts support this clone. This rearrangement joins TRBV5-6 to TRBJ2-1, with TRBD1 matching 7 bases. Germline V gene data show CDR1 as SGHDT and CDR2 as YYEEEE. The junction had 12 bases not matched to a gene; V was cut back by 3 bases and J by 6 bases. The CDR3 has 16 residues. CDR3 sequence reads: CASSWEIRTGTNEQFF. The DNA of the CDR3 is TGTGCCAGCAGCTGGGAGATCAGGACAGGTACCAATGAGCAGTTCTTC.

The genes are TRBV6-1 and TRBJ2-5; 7 bases are shared with TRBD2. Looked up from germline, CDR1 is MNHNS and CDR2 is SASEGT. V dropped 8 bases and J dropped 2; count of bases not matched to a gene: 8. The CDR3 loop spans 14 amino acids. CDR3: CASGGGRKQETQYF. The DNA for the CDR3 is TGTGCCAGCGGGGGAGGGCGGAAGCAAGAGACCCAGTACTTC.

This clone has only a few counts. This sequence joins TRBV7-9 and TRBJ2-7; TRBD2 matches 7 bases. In germline, CDR1 is SEHNR, CDR2 FQNEAQ (reference sequence). This CDR3 has 14 amino acids. J lost 1 base, V lost 5 bases, and 5 bases had no gene match. For the CDR3, the DNA is TGTGCCAGCAGCCCTAGCGGTACTTCCTACGAGCAGTACGTC. Translated: CASSPSGTSYEQYV.

This clone was seen only a few times. This rearrangement joins TRBV25-1 to TRBJ2-2; possible D gene TRBD2, 6 bases. This CDR3 comprises 14 residues. Between the trimmed V and J ends, which lost 6 bases and 8 bases, there was a span of 16 bases. Germline CDR1 is MGHDK and CDR2 is SYGVNS. CDR3 DNA sequence: TGTGCCAGCAGGGACGGGACGGAGGGGGGGGAGCTGTTTTTT. Translating it yields CASRDGTEGGELFF.

This clone was seen only a few times. J is TRBJ1-2 and V is TRBV6-1, with D hard to call. Germline assignment: CDR1 MNHNS and CDR2 SASEGT. The CDR3 is 14 amino acids. The ends were cut back, 1 base at V and 3 bases at J, with 9 bases in the middle. CDR3 in DNA: TGTGCCAGCAGTGAAGGGACGGATTACTATGGCTACACCTTC. The encoded protein is CASSEGTDYYGYTF.

Only a few counts were recorded for this clone. The rearrangement uses TRBV7-2 and TRBJ1-1, with a weak D call TRBD1 (6 bases). CDR3 size: 11 residues. CDR1 SGHTA and CDR2 FQGNSA come from the germline V gene. V was pared by 4 bases and J by 9 bases, with 9 bases between. This chain's CDR3 is CASSWGDKAFF. The CDR3 coding sequence is TGTGCCAGCAGCTGGGGGGACAAAGCTTTCTTT. The full variable domain, rest sourced from reference TRBV7-2 and TRBJ1-1, is GAGVSQSPSNKVTEKGKDVELRCDPISGHTALYWYRQSLGQGLEFLIYFQGNSAPDKSGLPSDRFSAERTGGSVSTLTIQRTQQEDSAVYLCASSWGDKAFFGQGTRLTVV.

This chain connects TRBV23-1 to TRBJ2-7; the D gene is possibly TRBD1 (5 bases). TRBV23-1 is placed among ORFs of uncertain function. The CDR3 has 12 residues. Trimming removed 7 bases from V and 10 bases from J, with 17 bases in between. CDR3 loop: CASIDSRYGQYV. CDR3 nucleotide sequence: TGCGCCAGCATCGACAGTCGATATGGTCAGTACGTC.

The chain employs TRBV10-2 and TRBJ2-5; TRBD1 matches at 7 bases. Per the germline V gene, CDR1 is WSHSY and CDR2 is SAAADI. V was clipped by 3 bases and J by 4 bases; unmatched bases: 11. The CDR3 has 16 amino acids. In nucleotides, the CDR3 is TGCGCCAGCAGTGACTTAACAGGGGTTGAACGAGAGACCCAGTACTTC. It specifies CASSDLTGVERETQYF.

The table lists this clone with a few counts. The chain couples TRBV7-9 to TRBJ1-1, with 9 nucleotides matching TRBD1. CDR1 SEHNR and CDR2 FQNEAQ come from the germline V gene (reference sequence). The CDR3 sequence is 18 residues long. The V gene end was trimmed by 2 bases and the J gene end by 2 bases; junction bases not matched to a gene: 12. The CDR3 reads CASSLTPGQGMGNTEAFF. For the CDR3, the DNA is TGTGCCAGCAGCTTAACACCGGGACAGGGAATGGGTAACACTGAAGCTTTCTTT.

This clone has more than one count but fewer than ten. V and J are TRBV7-2 and TRBJ2-1; 14 bases match TRBD2. The CDR3 spans 16 residues. V shed 8 bases, J shed 10 bases, and the junction held 13 bases outside the gene matches. The V gene's germline CDR1 is SGHTA and CDR2 FQGNSA. CDR3 protein: CASGTSGSGGRGEQFF. Written as DNA, the CDR3 is TGTGCCAGCGGGACTAGCGGGAGTGGAGGTCGTGGGGAGCAGTTCTTC.

This clone was seen a handful of times. This specimen includes other DNA sequences encoding the same CDR3. The CDR3 reads CASSVAGGREQFF. As DNA, the CDR3 is TGTGCCAGCAGCGTAGCGGGAGGAAGAGAGCAGTTCTTC. The chain couples TRBV9 to TRBJ2-1; the match to TRBD2 covers 7 bases. The V segment lost 0 bases and the J segment 10 bases; nucleotides outside the gene matches: 4. Germline assignment: CDR1 SGDLS and CDR2 YYNGEE. This CDR3 spans 13 amino acids.

The chain couples TRBV5-4 to TRBJ1-2, with a weak D call TRBD1 (5 bases). The germline gives CDR1 SGHNT, CDR2 YYREEE (reference sequence). CDR3 size: 15 residues. V dropped 1 base and J dropped 0 bases, with 10 bases sitting between them. The CDR3 reads CASSLSGTANYGYTF. DNA for the CDR3: TGTGCCAGCAGCTTGTCAGGGACCGCTAACTATGGCTACACCTTC.

The chain carries TRBV19 and TRBJ2-7; TRBD1 agrees at 9 bases. Per germline, CDR1 LNHDA and CDR2 SQIVND (reference sequence). V was clipped by 1 base and J by 6 bases; unmatched bases: 4. The CDR3 is made up of 14 amino acids. The chain's CDR3 is CASSIGDRESEQYF. The DNA for the CDR3 is TGTGCCAGTAGTATAGGGGACAGGGAGTCCGAGCAGTACTTC. The full variable domain, rest sourced from reference TRBV19 and TRBJ2-7, is DGGITQSPKYLFRKEGQNVTLSCEQNLNHDAMYWYRQDPGQGLRLIYYSQIVNDFQKGDIAEGYSVSREKKESFPLTVTSAQKNPTAFYLCASSIGDRESEQYFGPGTRLTVT.

There are a few counts of this clone. The V and J genes are TRBV7-3 and TRBJ1-2; TRBD1 matches 7 bases. J lost 3 bases, V lost 2 bases, and 6 bases had no gene match. This CDR3 spans 15 amino acids. Germline loops: CDR1 SGHTA, CDR2 FQGTGA. Here the CDR3 reads CASSLAGTADYGYTF. In DNA, the CDR3 is TGTGCCAGCAGCTTAGCGGGGACAGCCGACTATGGCTACACCTTC.